This T cell receptor beta chain was identified during a study of a mutant IDH1 vaccine in newly diagnosed glioma. Method: immunoSEQ multiplex PCR; TCRdb's copy keeps in-frame clones and lacks some. Seen here are roughly 69,000 clones, more than 85% observed once, and the top ten hold 2%. Per germline, CDR1 WSHSY and CDR2 SAAADI. The V segment lost 3 bases and the J segment 5 bases; nucleotides outside the gene matches: 3. The CDR3 consists of 14 residues. In regard to this clone: Its antigen is unknown.

The time point was: week 35, safety follow-up. In the vaccine, a single dose held 300 ug of the mutant IDH1 20-mer peptide, along with topical imiquimod. The sample consisted of PBMCs, taken from a glioma patient whose treatment included an IDH1 peptide vaccine. The gene calls are TRBV10-2 and TRBJ2-3; 9 positions agree with TRBD2. This TCR was sampled from a man aged 25-40 years with glioma. The DNA of the CDR3 is TGCGCCAGCAGTGATCTAGCGGGAATAGATACGCAGTATTTT. It translates to CASSDLAGIDTQYF.